The source of this T cell receptor (beta chain) is a study of cytomegalovirus exposure and HLA in healthy donors. Study overall: An earlier analysis found 120 million or so unique TCR beta sequences from about 190 million T cells.

Primers for the PCR totalled 60 Vbeta and 13 Jbeta. The method was immunoSEQ multiplex PCR; TCRdb's version includes in-frame clones alone and lacks a portion of them. The sample consists of roughly 140,000 clones, 75% to 90% of them appearing once. Study-wide points: Presence/absence analyses took donor sequencing depth as roughly uniform. Most TCR sequences showed up rarely, but some public TCRs showed up in many donors.

This clone was seen a few times. Its antigen is unidentified. V shed 3 bases, J shed 13 bases, and the junction held 12 bases outside the gene matches. CDR3 size: 14 residues. Looked up from germline, CDR1 is ENHRY and CDR2 is SYGVKD. The receptor comes from a female donor in good health and CMV-seronegative. The genes are TRBV10-3 and TRBJ1-5, with 7 bases aligning to TRBD1. The source material was PBMCs. This CDR3 reads CAISDIVGTVEQHF. Written as DNA, the CDR3 is TGTGCCATCAGTGATATAGTCGGGACAGTGGAACAGCATTTT.